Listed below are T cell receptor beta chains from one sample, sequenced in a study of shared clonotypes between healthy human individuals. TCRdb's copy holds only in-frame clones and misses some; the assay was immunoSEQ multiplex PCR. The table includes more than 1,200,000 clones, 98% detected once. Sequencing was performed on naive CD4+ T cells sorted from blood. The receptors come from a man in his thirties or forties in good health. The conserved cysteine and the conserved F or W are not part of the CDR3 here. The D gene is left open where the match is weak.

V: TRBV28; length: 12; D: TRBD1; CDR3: ATYTGGFTYEQY
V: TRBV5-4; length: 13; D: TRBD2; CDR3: ASSLEGLNLNEQF
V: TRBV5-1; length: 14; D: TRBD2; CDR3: ASSWGSGSSYNEQF
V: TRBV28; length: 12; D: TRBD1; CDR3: ASSRQGERGEQF
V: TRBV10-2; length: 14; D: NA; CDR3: ASSERAEALRDTQY
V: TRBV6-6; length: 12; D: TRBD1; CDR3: ASQKGDRVYGYT
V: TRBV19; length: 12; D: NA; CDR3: ASSTTGSGETQY
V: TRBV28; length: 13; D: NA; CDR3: ASSLGGSGANVLT
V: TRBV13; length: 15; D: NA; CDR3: ASSSRTRGEEQETQY
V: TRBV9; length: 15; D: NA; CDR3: ASSVESRFLGANVLT
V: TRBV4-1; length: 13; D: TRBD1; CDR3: ASSPTGTGPYEQY
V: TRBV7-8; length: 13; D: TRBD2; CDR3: ASSSIAGGLGEQF
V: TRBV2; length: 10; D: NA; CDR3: AIRRGSNEQY
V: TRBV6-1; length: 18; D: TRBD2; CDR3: ASSEAPQGVLAGHPDEQY
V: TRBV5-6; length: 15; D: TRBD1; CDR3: ASSLALDRVRGGEQY
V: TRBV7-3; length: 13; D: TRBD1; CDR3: ASGHRQGGTDTQY
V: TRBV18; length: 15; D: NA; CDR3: ASSPGWESALWQPQH
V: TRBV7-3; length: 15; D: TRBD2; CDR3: ASKVGSGSMNTGELF
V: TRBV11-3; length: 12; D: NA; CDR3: ASSSVGGSETQY
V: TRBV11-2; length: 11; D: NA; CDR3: ASSLNPVNEQY
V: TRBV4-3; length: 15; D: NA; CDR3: ASSQEMKLWSSYEQY
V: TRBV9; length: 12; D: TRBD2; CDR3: ASSVSGRTDTQY
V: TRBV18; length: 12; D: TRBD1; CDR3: ASSPDRNNEKLF
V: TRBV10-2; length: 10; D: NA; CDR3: ASTPSDHEQY
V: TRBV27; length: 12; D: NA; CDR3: ASSRRDPPDTQY
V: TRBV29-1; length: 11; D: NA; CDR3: SVAPTPGETQY
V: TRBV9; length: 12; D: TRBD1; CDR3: ASSTSDRGYEQY
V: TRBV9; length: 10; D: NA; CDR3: ASSVTDYEQY